The present entry profiles one TCR beta chain with its context. Its antigen remains unidentified. Primers for the PCR totalled 60 Vbeta and 13 Jbeta. Original handling: Unique TCR beta chains totaled some 88 million in a later count, with roughly 11 million of them shared. The method was immunoSEQ multiplex PCR; TCRdb's version includes in-frame clones alone and lacks a portion of them. The V and J calls and clone size come from that table; D and trimming were worked out from the DNA. The repertoire holds approximately 120,000 clones, more than 60% seen once, with around 13% in the top ten. These data belong to a study of cytomegalovirus exposure and HLA in healthy donors. Study-level results: For TCR beta chains, V- and J-gene trimming was later linked to a missense DCLRE1C variant. Owing to their indistinguishability, certain V segments, notably TRBV6-2 and TRBV6-3, were excluded.

V was clipped by 1 base and J by 5 bases, with 16 bases between them. CDR1 and CDR2 (germline): SGHNT, YYREEE (reference sequence). The CDR3 has 15 amino acids. The TCR comes from a woman between 55 and 75 years old in good health and CMV-seropositive. The sequenced material came from PBMCs. This chain uses TRBV5-4 with TRBJ2-7; tentative D call: TRBD2 (6 bases). CDR3 DNA sequence: TGTGCCAGCAGCTTGCGTGCGACGGGAGTAGACGAGCAGTACTTC. Protein: CASSLRATGVDEQYF.